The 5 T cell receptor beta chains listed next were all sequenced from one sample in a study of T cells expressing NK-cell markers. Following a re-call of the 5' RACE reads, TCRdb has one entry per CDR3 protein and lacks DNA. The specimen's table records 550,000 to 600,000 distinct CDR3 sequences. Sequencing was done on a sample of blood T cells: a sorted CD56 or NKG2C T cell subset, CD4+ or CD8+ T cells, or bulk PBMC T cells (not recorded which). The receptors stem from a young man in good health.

The CDR3 here is CASSLQGGEGLSYEQYF. The V call is TRBV7-3, the J call TRBJ2-7; TCRdb names TRBD2, which stays unverified in the absence of DNA. The germline V gene encodes CDR1 SGHTA and CDR2 FQGTGA. This CDR3 contains 17 residues. The full variable domain, with the rest looked up from reference TRBV7-3 and TRBJ2-7, is GAGVSQTPSNKVTEKGKYVELRCDPISGHTALYWYRQSLGQGPEFLIYFQGTGAADDSGLPNDRFFAVRPEGSVSTLKIQRTERGDSAVYLCASSLQGGEGLSYEQYFGPGTRLTVT.

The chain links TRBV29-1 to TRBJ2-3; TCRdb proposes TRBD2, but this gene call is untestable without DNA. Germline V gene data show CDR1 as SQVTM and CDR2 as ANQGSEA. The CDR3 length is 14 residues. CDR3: CSVIIAGGRDTQYF.

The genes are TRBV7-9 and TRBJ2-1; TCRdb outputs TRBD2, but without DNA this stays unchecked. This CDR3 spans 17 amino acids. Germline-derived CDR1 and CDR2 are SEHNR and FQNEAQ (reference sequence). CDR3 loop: CASSTRSRTSSHNEQFF.

The CDR3 protein is CASSRGLADEQFF. The gene calls are TRBV4-1 and TRBJ2-1; the TCRdb D gene call, TRBD2, has no DNA to confirm it. The CDR3 is 13 amino acids. CDR1 and CDR2 from the germline V gene are MGHRA and YSYEKL.

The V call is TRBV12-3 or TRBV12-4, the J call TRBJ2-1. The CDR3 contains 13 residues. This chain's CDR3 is CASSLSGAAYQFF.